This TCR beta chain emerged from a study of shared clonotypes between healthy human individuals. The wider study: Two women and a few men aged 18 to 49 served as donors. Broader study findings: The donor pool, a small one, limited the genetic and exposure-history diversity represented. Only blood was sampled, and tissue TCR repertoires likely differ from blood ones.

With regard to this clone: Its cognate antigen is unknown.

Naive CD8 cells comprised CD45RO-negative, CCR7-positively selected cells, excluding terminally differentiated effector memory CD45RA+ cells. Clones were read by immunoSEQ multiplex PCR, and TCRdb kept only the in-frame ones, dropping some. The sample lists hundreds of thousands of clones; roughly 95% were seen once. CDR1 is GTSNPN and CDR2 is SVGIG in the germline V gene (reference sequence). V shed 0 bases and J shed 7 bases, with 16 bases lying between them. The CDR3 sequence is 15 residues long. The chain carries TRBV30 and TRBJ1-5; D possibly corresponds to TRBD1 (5 bases). Sequenced: naive CD8+ T cells sorted from blood. This clonotype was sampled from a woman aged 25 to 45 in good health. The CDR3 coding sequence is TGTGCCTGGAGTGTAGGCTTAGGGGTTAACCAGCCCCAGCATTTT. This translates into CAWSVGLGVNQPQHF.